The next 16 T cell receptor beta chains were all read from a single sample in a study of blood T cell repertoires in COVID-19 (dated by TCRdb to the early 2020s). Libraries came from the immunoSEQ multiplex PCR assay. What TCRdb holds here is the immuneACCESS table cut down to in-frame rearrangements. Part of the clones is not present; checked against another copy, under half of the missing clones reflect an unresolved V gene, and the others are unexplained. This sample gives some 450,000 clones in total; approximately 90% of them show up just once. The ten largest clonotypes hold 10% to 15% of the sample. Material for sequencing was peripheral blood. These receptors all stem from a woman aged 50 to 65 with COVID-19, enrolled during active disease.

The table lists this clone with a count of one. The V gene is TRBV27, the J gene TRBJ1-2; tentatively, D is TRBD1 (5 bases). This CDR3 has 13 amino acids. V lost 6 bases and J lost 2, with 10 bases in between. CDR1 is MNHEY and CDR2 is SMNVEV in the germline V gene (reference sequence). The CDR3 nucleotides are TGTGCCAGCAGCGCGTGGGGCAACTATGGCTACACCTTC. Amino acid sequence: CASSAWGNYGYTF.

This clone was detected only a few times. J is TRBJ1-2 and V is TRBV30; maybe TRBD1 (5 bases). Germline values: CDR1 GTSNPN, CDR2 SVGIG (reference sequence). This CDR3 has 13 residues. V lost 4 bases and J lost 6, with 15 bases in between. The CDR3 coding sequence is TGTGCCTGGAAGGGGACTGGCACGAATGGCTACACCTTC. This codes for CAWKGTGTNGYTF.

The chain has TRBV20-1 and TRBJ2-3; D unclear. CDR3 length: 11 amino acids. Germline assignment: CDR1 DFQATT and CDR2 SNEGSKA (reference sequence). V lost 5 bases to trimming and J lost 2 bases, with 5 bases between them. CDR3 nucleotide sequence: TGCAGTGCTTCTAACACAGATACGCAGTATTTT. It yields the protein CSASNTDTQYF.

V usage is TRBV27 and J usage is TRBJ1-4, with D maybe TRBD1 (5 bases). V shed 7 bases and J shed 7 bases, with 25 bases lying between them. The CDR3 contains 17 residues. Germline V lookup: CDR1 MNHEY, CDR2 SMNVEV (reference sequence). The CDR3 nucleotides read TGTGCCAGCAAGCCCGCTCCCGGGACTCATTGGGGTGAAAAACTGTTTTTT. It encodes CASKPAPGTHWGEKLFF.

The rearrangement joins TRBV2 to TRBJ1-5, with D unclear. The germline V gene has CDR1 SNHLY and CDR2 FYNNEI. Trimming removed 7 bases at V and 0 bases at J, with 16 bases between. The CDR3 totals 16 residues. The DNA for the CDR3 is TGTGCCAGCACTGAGGGAGCCGGGGATAGCAATCAGCCCCAGCATTTT. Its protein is CASTEGAGDSNQPQHF. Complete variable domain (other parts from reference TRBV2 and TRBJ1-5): EPEVTQTPSHQVTQMGQEVILRCVPISNHLYFYWYRQILGQKVEFLVSFYNNEISEKSEIFDDQFSVERPDGSNFTLKIRSTKLEDSAMYFCASTEGAGDSNQPQHFGDGTRLSIL.

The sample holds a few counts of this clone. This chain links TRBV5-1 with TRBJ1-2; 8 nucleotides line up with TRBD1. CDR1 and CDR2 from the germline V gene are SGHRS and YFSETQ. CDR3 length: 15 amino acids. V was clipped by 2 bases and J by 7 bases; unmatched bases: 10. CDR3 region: CASSFGQGGISGYTF. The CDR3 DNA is TGCGCCAGCAGCTTCGGACAGGGAGGGATTAGTGGCTACACCTTC.

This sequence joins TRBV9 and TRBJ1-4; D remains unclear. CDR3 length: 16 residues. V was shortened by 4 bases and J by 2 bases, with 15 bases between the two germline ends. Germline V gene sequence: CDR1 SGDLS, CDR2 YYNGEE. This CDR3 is CASSPKSEGTNEKLFF. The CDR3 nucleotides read TGTGCCAGCAGCCCCAAGTCGGAGGGCACTAATGAAAAACTGTTTTTT.

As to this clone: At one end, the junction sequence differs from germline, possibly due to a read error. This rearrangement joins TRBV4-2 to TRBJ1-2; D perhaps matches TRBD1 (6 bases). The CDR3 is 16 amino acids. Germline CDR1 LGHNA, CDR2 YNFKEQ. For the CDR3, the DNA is TGTGCCAGCAGTCAAGATGGAACCGGGACAATTTATGGCTACACCTTC. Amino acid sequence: CASSQDGTGTIYGYTF.

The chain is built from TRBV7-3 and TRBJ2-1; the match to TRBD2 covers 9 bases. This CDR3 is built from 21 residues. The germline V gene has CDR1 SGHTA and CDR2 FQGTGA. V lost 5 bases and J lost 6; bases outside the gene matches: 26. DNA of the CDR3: TGTGCCAGCAGCGATCTACAGGGCAAATTAGCGGGGGAAACTCGAGGCAATGAGCAGTTCTTC. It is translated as CASSDLQGKLAGETRGNEQFF.

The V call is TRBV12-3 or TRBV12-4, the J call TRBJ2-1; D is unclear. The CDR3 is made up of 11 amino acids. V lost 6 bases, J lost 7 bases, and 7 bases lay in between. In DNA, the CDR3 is TGTGCCAGCAGAAAAGAGAATGAGCAGTTCTTC. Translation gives CASRKENEQFF.

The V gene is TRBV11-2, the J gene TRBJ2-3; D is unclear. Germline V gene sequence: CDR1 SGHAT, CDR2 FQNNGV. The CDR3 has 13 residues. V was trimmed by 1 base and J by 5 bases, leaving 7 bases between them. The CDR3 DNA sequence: TGTGCCAGCAGCTTAGTTGGTAGAGATACGCAGTATTTT. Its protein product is CASSLVGRDTQYF.

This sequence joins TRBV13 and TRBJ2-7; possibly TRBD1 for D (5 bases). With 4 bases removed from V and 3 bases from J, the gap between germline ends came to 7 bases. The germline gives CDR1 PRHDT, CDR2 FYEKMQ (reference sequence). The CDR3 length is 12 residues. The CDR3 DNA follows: TGTGCCAGCAGCTCAGACAGCTACGAGCAGTACTTC. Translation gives CASSSDSYEQYF.

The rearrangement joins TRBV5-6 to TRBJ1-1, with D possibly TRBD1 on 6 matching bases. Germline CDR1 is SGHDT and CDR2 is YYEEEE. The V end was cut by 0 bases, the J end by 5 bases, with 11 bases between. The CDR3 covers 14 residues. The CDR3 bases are TGTGCCAGCAGCTTGGGGGGGCCGGGGACTGAAGCTTTCTTT. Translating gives CASSLGGPGTEAFF. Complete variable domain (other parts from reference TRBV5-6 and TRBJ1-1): DAGVTQSPTHLIKTRGQQVTLRCSPKSGHDTVSWYQQALGQGPQFIFQYYEEEERQRGNFPDRFSGHQFPNYSSELNVNALLLGDSALYLCASSLGGPGTEAFFGQGTRLTVV.

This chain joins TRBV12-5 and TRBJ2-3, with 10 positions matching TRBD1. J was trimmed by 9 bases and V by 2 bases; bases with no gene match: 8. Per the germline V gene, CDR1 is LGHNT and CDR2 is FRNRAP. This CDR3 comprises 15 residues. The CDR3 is CASGLRQGARETQYF. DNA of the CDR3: TGTGCTAGTGGTTTGAGACAGGGGGCACGGGAAACGCAGTATTTT.

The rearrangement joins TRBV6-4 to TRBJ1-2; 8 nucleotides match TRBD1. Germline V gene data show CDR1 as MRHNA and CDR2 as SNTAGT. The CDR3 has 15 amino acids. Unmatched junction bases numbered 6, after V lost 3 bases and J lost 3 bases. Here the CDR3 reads CASSDWAGGHYGYTF. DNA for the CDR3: TGTGCCAGCAGTGATTGGGCAGGGGGCCACTATGGCTACACCTTC.

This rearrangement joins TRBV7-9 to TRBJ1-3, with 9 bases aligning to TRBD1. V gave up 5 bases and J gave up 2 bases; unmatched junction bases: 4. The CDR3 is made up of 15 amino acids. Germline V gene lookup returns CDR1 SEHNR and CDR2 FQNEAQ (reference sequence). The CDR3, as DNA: TGTGCCAGCAGCCGGACAGGGGAGACTGGAAACACCATATATTTT. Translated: CASSRTGETGNTIYF.